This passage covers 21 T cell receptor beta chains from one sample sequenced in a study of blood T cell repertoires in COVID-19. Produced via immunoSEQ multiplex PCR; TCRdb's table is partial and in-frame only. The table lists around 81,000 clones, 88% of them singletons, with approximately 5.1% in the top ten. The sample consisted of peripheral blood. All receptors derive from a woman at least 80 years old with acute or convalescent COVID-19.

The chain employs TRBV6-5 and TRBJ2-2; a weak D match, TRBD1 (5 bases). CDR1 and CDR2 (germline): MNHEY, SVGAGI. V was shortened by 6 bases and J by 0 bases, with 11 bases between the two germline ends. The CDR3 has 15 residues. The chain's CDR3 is CASSRKTANTGELFF. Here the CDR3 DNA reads TGTGCCAGCAGCCGGAAGACAGCGAACACCGGGGAGCTGTTTTTT.

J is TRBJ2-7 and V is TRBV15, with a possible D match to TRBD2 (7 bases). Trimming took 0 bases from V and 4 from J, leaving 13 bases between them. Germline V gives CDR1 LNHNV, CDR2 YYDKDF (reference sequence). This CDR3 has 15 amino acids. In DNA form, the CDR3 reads TGTGCCACCAGCAGAGAGGGGGGGCGGCATTACGAGCAGTACTTC. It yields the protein CATSREGGRHYEQYF.

Here the CDR3 reads CAWGHYEQYF. CDR3 in DNA: TGTGCCTGGGGCCACTACGAGCAGTACTTC. The V gene is TRBV30, the J gene TRBJ2-7; unclear D gene. From germline, CDR1 is GTSNPN and CDR2 SVGIG (reference sequence). This CDR3 region has 10 residues. Deletions cut 5 bases from V and 3 bases from J, with 5 bases between.

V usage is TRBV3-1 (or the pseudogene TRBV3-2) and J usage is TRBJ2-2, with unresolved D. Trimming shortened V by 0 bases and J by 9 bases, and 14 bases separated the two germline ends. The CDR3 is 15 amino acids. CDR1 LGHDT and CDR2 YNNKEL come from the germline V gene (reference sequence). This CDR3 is CASSQDEQPPRELFF. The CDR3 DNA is TGTGCCAGCAGCCAAGATGAACAGCCTCCCCGGGAGCTGTTTTTT.

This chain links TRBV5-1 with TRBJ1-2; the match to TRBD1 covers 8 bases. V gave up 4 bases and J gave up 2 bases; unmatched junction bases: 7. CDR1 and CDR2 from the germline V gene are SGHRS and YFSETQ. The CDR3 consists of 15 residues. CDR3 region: CASSPLGQGNYGYTF. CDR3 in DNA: TGCGCCAGCAGCCCTCTAGGACAGGGAAACTATGGCTACACCTTC.

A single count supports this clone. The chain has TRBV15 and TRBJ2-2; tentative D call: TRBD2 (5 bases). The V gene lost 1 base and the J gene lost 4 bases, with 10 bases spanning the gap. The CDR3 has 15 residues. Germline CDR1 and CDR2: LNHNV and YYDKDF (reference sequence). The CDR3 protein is CATSRAMAGTGELFF. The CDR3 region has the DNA TGTGCCACCAGCAGAGCGATGGCGGGCACCGGGGAGCTGTTTTTT.

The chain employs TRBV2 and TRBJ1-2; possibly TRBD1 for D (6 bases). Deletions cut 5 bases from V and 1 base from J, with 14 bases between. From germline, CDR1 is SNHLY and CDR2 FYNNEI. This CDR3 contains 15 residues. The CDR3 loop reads CASSRGTLDNYGYTF. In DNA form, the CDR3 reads TGTGCCAGCAGTAGGGGGACGCTAGATAACTATGGCTACACCTTC.

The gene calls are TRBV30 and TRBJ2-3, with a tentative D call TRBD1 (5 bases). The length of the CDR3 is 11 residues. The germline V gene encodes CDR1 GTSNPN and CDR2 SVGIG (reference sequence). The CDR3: CVGALRDTQYF. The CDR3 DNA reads TGTGTTGGGGCATTAAGAGATACGCAGTATTTT.

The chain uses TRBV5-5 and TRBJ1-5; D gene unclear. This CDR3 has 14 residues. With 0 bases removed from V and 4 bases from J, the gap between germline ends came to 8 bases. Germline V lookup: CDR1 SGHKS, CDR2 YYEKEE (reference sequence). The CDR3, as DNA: TGTGCCAGCAGCTTGGACTTGTCTAATCAGCCCCAGCATTTT. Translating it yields CASSLDLSNQPQHF.

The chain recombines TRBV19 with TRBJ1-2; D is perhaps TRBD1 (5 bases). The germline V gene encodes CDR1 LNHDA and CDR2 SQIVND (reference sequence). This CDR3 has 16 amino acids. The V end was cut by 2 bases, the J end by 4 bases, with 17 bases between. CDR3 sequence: CASSISNSMGPYGYTF. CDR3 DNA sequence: TGTGCCAGTAGTATAAGCAATTCTATGGGGCCCTATGGCTACACCTTC.

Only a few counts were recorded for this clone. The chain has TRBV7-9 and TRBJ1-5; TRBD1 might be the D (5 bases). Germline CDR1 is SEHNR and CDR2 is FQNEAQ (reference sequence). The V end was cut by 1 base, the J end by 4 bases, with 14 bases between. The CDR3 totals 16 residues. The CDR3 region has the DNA TGTGCCAGCAGCTTAGTGTCCCCCAGGGAAAATCAGCCCCAGCATTTT. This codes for CASSLVSPRENQPQHF. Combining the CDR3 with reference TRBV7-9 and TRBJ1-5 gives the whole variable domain DTGVSQNPRHKITKRGQNVTFRCDPISEHNRLYWYRQTLGQGPEFLTYFQNEAQLEKSRLLSDRFSAERPKGSFSTLEIQRTEQGDSAMYLCASSLVSPRENQPQHFGDGTRLSIL.

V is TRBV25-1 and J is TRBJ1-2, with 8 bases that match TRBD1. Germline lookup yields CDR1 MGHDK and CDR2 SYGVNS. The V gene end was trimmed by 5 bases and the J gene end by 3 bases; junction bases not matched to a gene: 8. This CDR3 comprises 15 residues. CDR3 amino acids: CASSFEDRADYGYTF. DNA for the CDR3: TGTGCCAGCAGTTTCGAGGACAGGGCAGACTATGGCTACACCTTC.

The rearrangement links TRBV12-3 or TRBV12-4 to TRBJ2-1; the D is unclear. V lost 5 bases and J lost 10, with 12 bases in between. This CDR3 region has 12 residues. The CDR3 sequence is CASSLDPAEQFF. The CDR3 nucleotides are TGTGCCAGCAGTCTAGACCCCGCGGAGCAGTTCTTC.

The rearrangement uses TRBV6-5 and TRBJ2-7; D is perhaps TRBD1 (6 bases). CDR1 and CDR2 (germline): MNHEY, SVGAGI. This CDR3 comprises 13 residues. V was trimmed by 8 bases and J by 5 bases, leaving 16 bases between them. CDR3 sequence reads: CASRTGHIDEQYF. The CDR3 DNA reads TGTGCCAGCCGGACGGGACACATAGACGAGCAGTACTTC.

This CDR3 reads CASSSGGVGNTIYF. The DNA of the CDR3 is TGTGCCAGCAGCTCAGGGGGCGTTGGAAACACCATATATTTT. The chain has TRBV7-6 and TRBJ1-3; 8 bases align to TRBD1. The trim removed 4 bases at V and 3 bases at J, leaving 2 bases unmatched. The CDR3 is made up of 14 amino acids. Germline CDR1 reads SGHVS; CDR2 reads FNYEAQ.

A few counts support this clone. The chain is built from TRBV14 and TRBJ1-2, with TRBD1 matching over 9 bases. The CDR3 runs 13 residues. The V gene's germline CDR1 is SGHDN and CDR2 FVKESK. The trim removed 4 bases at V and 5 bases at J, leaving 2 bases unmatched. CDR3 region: CASSRDREYGYTF. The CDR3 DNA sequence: TGTGCCAGCAGCCGGGACAGGGAATATGGCTACACCTTC.

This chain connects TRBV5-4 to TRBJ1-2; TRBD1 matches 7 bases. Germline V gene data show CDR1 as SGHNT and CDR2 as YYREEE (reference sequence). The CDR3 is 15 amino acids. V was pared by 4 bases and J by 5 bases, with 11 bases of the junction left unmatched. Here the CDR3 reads CASSIGAGTDYGYTF. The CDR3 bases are TGTGCCAGCAGCATTGGAGCCGGGACAGATTATGGCTACACCTTC.

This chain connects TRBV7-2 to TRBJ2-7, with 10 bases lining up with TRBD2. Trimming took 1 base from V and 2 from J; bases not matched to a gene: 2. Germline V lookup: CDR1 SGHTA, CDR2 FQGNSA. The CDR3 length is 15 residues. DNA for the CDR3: TGTGCCAGCAGCTTAGTAAGCGGGGGGGCCTACGAGCAGTACTTC. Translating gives CASSLVSGGAYEQYF.

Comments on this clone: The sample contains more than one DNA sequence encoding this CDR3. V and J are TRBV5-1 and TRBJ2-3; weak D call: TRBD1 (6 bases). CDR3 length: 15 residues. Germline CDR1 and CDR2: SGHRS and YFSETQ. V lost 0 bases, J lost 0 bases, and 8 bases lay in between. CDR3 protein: CASSLGDTSTDTQYF. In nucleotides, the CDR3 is TGCGCCAGCAGCTTGGGGGACACCAGCACAGATACGCAGTATTTT. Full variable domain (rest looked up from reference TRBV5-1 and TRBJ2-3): KAGVTQTPRYLIKTRGQQVTLSCSPISGHRSVSWYQQTPGQGLQFLFEYFSETQRNKGNFPGRFSGRQFSNSRSEMNVSTLELGDSALYLCASSLGDTSTDTQYFGPGTRLTVL.

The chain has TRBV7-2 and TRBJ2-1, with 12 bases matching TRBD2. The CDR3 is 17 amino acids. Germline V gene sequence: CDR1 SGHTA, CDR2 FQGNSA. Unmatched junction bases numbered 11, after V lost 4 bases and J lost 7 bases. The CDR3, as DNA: TGTGCCAGCAGCTCCCCTAGCGGGGGGGCTGATAGGAATGAGCAGTTCTTC. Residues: CASSSPSGGADRNEQFF. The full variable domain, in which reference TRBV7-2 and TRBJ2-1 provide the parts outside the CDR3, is GAGVSQSPSNKVTEKGKDVELRCDPISGHTALYWYRQSLGQGLEFLIYFQGNSAPDKSGLPSDRFSAERTGGSVSTLTIQRTQQEDSAVYLCASSSPSGGADRNEQFFGPGTRLTVL.

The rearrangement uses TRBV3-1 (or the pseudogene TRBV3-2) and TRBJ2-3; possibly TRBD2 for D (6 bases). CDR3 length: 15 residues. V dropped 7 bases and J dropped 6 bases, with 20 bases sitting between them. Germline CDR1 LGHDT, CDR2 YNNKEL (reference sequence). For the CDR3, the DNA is TGTGCCAGCACCCTCCGTAGTCTAGCGATCGATACGCAGTATTTT. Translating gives CASTLRSLAIDTQYF.